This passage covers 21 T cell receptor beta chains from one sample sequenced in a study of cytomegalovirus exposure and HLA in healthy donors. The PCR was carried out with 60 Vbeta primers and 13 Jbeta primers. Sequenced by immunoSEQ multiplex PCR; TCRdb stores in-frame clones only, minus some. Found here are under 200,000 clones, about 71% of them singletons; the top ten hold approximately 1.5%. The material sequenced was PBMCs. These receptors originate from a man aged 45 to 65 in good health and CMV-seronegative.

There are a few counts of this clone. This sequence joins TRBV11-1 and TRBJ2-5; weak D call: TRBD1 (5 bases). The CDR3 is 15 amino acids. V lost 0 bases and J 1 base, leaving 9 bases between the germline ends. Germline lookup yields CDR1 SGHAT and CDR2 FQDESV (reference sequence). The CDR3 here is CASSLAATVQETQYF. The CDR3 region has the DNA TGTGCCAGCAGCTTAGCGGCGACAGTCCAAGAGACCCAGTACTTC.

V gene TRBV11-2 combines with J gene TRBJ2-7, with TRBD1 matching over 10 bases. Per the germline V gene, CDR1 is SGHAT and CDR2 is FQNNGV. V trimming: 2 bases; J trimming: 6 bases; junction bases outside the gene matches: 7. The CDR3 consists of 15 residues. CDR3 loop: CASSLHPGQGGEQYF. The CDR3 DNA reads TGTGCCAGCAGCTTACATCCCGGACAGGGGGGCGAGCAGTACTTC. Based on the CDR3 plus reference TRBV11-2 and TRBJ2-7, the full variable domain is EAGVAQSPRYKIIEKRQSVAFWCNPISGHATLYWYQQILGQGPKLLIQFQNNGVVDDSQLPKDRFSAERLKGVDSTLKIQPAKLEDSAVYLCASSLHPGQGGEQYFGPGTRLTVT.

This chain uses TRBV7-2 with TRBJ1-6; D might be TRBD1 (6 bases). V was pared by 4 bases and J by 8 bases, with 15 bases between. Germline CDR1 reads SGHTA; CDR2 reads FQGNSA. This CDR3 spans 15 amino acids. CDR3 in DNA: TGTGCCAGCAGCTCCAGAACAGGGTTACATTCACCCCTCCACTTT. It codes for CASSSRTGLHSPLHF.

CDR3 region: CASSPLWGRGGFGTDTQYF. Written as DNA, the CDR3 is TGTGCCAGCAGCCCATTATGGGGTCGAGGGGGCTTTGGGACAGATACGCAGTATTTT. The chain employs TRBV7-8 and TRBJ2-3; TRBD1 matches at 7 bases. Germline V gene data show CDR1 as SGHVS and CDR2 as FQNEAQ. CDR3 length: 19 residues. Trimming took 5 bases from V and 3 from J; bases not matched to a gene: 20.

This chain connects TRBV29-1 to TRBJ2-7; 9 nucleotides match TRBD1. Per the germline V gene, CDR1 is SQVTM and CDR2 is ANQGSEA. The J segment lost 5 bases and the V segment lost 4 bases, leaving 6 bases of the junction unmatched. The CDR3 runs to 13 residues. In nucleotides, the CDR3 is TGCAGCGTTGGAAGACAGGGGGGAAACGAGCAGTACTTC. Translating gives CSVGRQGGNEQYF.

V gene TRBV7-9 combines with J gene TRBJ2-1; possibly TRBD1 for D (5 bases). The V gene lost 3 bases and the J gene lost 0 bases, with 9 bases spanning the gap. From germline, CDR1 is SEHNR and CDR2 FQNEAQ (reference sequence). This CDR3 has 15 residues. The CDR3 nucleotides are TGTGCCAGCAGCTTGACAGTTTACTCCTACAATGAGCAGTTCTTC. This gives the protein CASSLTVYSYNEQFF. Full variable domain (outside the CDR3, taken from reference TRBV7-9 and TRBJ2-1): DTGVSQNPRHKITKRGQNVTFRCDPISEHNRLYWYRQTLGQGPEFLTYFQNEAQLEKSRLLSDRFSAERPKGSFSTLEIQRTEQGDSAMYLCASSLTVYSYNEQFFGPGTRLTVL.

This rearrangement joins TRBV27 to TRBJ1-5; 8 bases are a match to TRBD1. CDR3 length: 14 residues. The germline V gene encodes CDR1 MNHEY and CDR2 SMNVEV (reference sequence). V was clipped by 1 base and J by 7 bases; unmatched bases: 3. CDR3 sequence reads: CASSLLAGGQPQHF. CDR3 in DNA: TGTGCCAGCAGTTTATTGGCAGGGGGCCAGCCCCAGCATTTT.

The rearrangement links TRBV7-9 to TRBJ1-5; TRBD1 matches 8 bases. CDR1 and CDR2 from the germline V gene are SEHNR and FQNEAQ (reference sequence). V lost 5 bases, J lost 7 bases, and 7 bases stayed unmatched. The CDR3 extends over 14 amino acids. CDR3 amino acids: CASSIGQGEQPQHF. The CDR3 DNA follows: TGTGCCAGCAGCATCGGACAGGGAGAGCAGCCCCAGCATTTT. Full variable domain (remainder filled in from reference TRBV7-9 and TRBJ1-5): DTGVSQNPRHKITKRGQNVTFRCDPISEHNRLYWYRQTLGQGPEFLTYFQNEAQLEKSRLLSDRFSAERPKGSFSTLEIQRTEQGDSAMYLCASSIGQGEQPQHFGDGTRLSIL.

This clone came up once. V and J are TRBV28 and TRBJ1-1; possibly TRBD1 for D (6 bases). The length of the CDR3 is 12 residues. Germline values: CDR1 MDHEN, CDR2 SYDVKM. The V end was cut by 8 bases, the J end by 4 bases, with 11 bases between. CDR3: CASGTGLTEAFF. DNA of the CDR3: TGTGCCAGCGGCACAGGGCTCACTGAAGCTTTCTTT.

Here the CDR3 reads CASSLFGTGNTEAFF. As DNA, the CDR3 is TGTGCCAGCAGCTTGTTTGGGACAGGGAATACTGAAGCTTTCTTT. The rearrangement uses TRBV5-8 and TRBJ1-1; 9 bases are shared with TRBD1. Germline CDR1 and CDR2: SGHTS and YDEGEE. The CDR3 consists of 15 residues. Unmatched junction bases numbered 6, after V lost 1 base and J lost 5 bases.

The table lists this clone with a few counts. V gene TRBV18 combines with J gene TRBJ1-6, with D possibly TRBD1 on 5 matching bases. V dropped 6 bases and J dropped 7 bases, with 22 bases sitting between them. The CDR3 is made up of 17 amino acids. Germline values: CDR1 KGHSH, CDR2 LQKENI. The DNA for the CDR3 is TGTGCCAGCTCCTCGGGCCAGGGTAGGGCAACAAATTCACCCCTCCACTTT. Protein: CASSSGQGRATNSPLHF.

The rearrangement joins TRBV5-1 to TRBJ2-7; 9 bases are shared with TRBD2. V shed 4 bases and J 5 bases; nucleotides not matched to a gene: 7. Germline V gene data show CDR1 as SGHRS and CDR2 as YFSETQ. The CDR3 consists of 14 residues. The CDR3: CASSPPAGGHEQYF. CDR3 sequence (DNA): TGCGCCAGCAGCCCCCCAGCGGGGGGCCACGAGCAGTACTTC.

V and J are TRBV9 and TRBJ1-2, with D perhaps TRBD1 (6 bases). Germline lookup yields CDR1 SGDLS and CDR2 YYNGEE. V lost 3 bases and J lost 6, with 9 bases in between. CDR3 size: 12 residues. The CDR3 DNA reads TGTGCCAGCAGCGCTAACAGGGATGGCTACACCTTC. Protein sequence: CASSANRDGYTF.

The CDR3 bases are TGTGCCACCAGGACAGGGCGAACTGAAGCTTTCTTT. Translated: CATRTGRTEAFF. V gene TRBV6-1 combines with J gene TRBJ1-1, with TRBD1 matching over 8 bases. CDR1 and CDR2 from the germline V gene are MNHNS and SASEGT. V dropped 10 bases and J dropped 5; count of bases not matched to a gene: 6. The CDR3 consists of 12 residues.

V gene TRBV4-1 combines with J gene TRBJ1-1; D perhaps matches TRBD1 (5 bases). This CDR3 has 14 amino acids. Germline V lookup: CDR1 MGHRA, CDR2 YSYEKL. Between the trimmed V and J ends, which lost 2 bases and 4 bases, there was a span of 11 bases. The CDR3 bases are TGCGCCAGCAGCCAAATAAGGGGTAGCACTGAAGCTTTCTTT. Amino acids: CASSQIRGSTEAFF.

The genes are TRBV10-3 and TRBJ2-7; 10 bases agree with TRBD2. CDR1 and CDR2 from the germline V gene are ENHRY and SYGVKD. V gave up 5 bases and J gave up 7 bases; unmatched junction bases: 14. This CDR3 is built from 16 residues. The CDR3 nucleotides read TGTGCCATCAGTACTGTACTAGCGGGGAGTCTTAGAGAGCAGTACTTC. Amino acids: CAISTVLAGSLREQYF.

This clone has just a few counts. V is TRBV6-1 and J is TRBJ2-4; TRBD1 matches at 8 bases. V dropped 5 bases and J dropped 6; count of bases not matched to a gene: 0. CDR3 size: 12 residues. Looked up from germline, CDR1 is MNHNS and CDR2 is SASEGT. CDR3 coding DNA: TGTGCCAGCAGTCAGGGGGCAAACATTCAGTACTTC. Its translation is CASSQGANIQYF.

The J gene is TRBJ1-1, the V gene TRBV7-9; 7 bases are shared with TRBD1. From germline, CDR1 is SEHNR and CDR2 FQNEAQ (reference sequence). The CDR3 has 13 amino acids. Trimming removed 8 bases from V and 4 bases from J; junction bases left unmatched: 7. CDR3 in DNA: TGTGCCAGCGGGACAGAGTCTGGCACTGAAGCTTTCTTT. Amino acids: CASGTESGTEAFF.

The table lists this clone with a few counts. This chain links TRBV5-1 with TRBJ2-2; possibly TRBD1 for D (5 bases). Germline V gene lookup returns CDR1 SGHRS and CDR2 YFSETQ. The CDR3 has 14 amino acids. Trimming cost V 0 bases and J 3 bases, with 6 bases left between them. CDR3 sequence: CASSLGQYTGELFF. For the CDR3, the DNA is TGCGCCAGCAGCTTGGGACAGTACACCGGGGAGCTGTTTTTT. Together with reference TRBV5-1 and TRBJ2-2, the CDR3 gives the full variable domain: KAGVTQTPRYLIKTRGQQVTLSCSPISGHRSVSWYQQTPGQGLQFLFEYFSETQRNKGNFPGRFSGRQFSNSRSEMNVSTLELGDSALYLCASSLGQYTGELFFGEGSRLTVL.

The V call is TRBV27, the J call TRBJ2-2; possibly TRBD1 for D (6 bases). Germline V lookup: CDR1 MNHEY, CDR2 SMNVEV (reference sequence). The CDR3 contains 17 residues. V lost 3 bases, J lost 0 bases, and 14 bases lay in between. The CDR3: CASSLGNRASNTGELFF. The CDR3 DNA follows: TGTGCCAGCAGTTTGGGAAACAGGGCTTCGAACACCGGGGAGCTGTTTTTT.

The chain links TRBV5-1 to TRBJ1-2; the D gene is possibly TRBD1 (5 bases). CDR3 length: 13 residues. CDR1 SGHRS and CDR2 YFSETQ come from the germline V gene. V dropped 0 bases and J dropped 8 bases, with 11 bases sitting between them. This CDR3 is CASSLEEGRGYTF. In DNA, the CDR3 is TGCGCCAGCAGCTTGGAGGAGGGGCGAGGCTACACCTTC. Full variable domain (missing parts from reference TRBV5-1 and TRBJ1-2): KAGVTQTPRYLIKTRGQQVTLSCSPISGHRSVSWYQQTPGQGLQFLFEYFSETQRNKGNFPGRFSGRQFSNSRSEMNVSTLELGDSALYLCASSLEEGRGYTFGSGTRLTVV.